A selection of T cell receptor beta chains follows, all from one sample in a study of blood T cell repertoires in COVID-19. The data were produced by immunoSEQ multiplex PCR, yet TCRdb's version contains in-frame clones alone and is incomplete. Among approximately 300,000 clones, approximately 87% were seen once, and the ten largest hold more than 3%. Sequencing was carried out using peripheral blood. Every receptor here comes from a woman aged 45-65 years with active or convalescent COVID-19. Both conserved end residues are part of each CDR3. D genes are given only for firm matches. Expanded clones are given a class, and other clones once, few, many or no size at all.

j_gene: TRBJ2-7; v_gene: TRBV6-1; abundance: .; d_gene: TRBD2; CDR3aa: CASSLAAGGQYF; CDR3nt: TGTGCCAGCAGTCTAGCGGCTGGGGGGCAGTACTTC
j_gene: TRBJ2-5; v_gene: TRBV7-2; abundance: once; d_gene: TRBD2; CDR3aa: CASSRGLAGGKETQYF; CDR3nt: TGTGCCAGCAGCCGGGGACTAGCGGGAGGGAAAGAGACCCAGTACTTC
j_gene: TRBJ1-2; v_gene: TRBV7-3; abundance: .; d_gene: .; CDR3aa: CASSLTGTPDYGYTF; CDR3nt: TGTGCCAGCAGCTTAACCGGGACACCGGACTATGGCTACACCTTC
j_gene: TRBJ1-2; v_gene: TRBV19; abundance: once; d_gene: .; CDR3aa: CASSIEGRQQYYGYTF; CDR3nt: TGTGCCAGTAGTATCGAAGGCAGACAGCAGTACTATGGCTACACCTTC
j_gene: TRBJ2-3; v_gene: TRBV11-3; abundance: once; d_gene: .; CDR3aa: CASSLEGGGGTDTQYF; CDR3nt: TGTGCCAGCAGCTTAGAGGGAGGGGGTGGCACAGATACGCAGTATTTT
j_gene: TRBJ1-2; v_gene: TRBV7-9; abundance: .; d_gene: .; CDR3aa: CASTRQTNYGYTF; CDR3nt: TGTGCCAGCACCCGACAGACTAACTATGGCTACACCTTC
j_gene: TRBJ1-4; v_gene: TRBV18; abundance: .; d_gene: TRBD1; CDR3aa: CASSRGGAWEKLFF; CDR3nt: TGTGCCAGCTCCCGAGGGGGCGCATGGGAAAAACTGTTTTTT
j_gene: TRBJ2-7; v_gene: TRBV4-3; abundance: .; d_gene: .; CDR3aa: CASSQEYRTSYEQYF; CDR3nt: TGCGCCAGCAGCCAAGAATACAGGACCTCCTACGAGCAGTACTTC
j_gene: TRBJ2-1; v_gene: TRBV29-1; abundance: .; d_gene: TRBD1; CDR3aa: CSVEEFSGGKQFF; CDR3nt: TGCAGCGTTGAAGAATTTTCAGGGGGCAAGCAGTTCTTC
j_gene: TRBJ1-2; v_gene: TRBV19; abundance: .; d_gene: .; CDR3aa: CASVETGRTGYTF; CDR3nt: TGTGCCAGTGTTGAGACAGGAAGAACTGGCTACACCTTC
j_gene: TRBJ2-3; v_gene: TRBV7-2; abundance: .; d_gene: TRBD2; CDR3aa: CASSARTSGSTDTQYF; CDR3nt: TGTGCCAGCAGCGCACGGACTAGCGGAAGCACAGATACGCAGTATTTT
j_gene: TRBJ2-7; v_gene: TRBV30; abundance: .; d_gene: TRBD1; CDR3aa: CAWSETGKQVYEQYF; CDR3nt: TGTGCCTGGAGTGAGACAGGGAAACAAGTGTACGAGCAGTACTTC
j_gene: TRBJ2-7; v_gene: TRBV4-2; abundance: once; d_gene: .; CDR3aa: CASSPKQGSDEQYF; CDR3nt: TGTGCCAGCAGCCCCAAACAGGGTAGCGACGAGCAGTACTTC
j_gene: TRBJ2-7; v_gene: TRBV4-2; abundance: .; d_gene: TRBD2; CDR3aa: CASGTSGNSYEQYF; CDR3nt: TGTGCCAGCGGTACTAGCGGGAACTCCTACGAGCAGTACTTC
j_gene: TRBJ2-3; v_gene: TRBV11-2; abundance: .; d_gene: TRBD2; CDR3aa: CASSQFGTSGATDTQYF; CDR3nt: TGTGCCAGCAGCCAGTTCGGGACTAGCGGAGCCACAGATACGCAGTATTTT
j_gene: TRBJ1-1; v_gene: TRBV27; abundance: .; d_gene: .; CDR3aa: CASSPLTSTKNTEAFF; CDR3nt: TGTGCCAGCAGTCCCCTCACCTCTACGAAAAATACTGAAGCTTTCTTT
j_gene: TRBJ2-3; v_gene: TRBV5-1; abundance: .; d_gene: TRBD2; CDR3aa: CASRAGGNTDTQYF; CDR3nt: TGCGCCAGCAGGGCGGGGGGAAACACAGATACGCAGTATTTT
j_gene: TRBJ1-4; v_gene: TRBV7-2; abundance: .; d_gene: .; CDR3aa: CASSLGQFNEKLFF; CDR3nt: TGTGCCAGCAGCTTAGGACAGTTTAATGAAAAACTGTTTTTT
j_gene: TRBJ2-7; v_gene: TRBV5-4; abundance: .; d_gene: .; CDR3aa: CASTNLGGDPYEQYF; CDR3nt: TGTGCCAGCACCAATTTAGGGGGTGACCCCTACGAGCAGTACTTC
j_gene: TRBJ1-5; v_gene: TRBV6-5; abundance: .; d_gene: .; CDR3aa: CASSYIQGWHQPQHF; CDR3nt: TGTGCCAGCAGTTACATACAGGGATGGCATCAGCCCCAGCATTTT
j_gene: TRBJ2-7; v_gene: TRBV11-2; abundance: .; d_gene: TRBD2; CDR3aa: CASSQLRGGRSYEQYF; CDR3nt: TGTGCCAGCAGCCAATTAAGGGGCGGGAGGTCCTACGAGCAGTACTTC
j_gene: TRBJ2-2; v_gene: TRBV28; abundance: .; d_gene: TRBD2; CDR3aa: CASSFWEGTTGELFF; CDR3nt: TGTGCCAGCAGTTTCTGGGAGGGGACCACCGGGGAGCTGTTTTTT
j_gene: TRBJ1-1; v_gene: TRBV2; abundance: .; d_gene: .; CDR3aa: CASSESGGIVTEAFF; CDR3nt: TGTGCCAGCAGTGAAAGCGGGGGGATCGTCACTGAAGCTTTCTTT
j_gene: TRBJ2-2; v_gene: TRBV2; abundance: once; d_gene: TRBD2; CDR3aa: CASSYRLAANTGELFF; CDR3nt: TGTGCCAGCAGTTACCGACTAGCGGCGAACACCGGGGAGCTGTTTTTT
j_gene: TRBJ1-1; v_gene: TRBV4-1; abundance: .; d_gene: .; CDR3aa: CASSQVQPTEAFF; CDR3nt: TGCGCCAGCAGCCAAGTACAGCCCACAGAAGCTTTCTTT